The T cell receptor beta chain under discussion was sequenced for a study of cytomegalovirus exposure and HLA in healthy donors. With respect to this clone: The antigen is undetermined.

The CDR3 totals 15 residues. Germline-derived CDR1 and CDR2 are SGHVS and FNYEAQ. V lost 5 bases to trimming and J lost 3 bases; unmatched junction nucleotides: 8. Both 60 Vbeta primers and 13 Jbeta primers went into the PCR. Libraries were prepared by immunoSEQ multiplex PCR; TCRdb keeps only in-frame clonotypes and omits some of them. In the table there are more than 150,000 clones, 80% of which are singletons. The study, taken as a whole, reports: Upon later analysis, TCR association rates were observed to vary by HLA locus, being highest for DRB1 and lowest for HLA-C.

The sequence was obtained from a boy younger than 18 in good health and CMV-seronegative. The gene calls are TRBV7-6 and TRBJ2-7, with 9 bases aligning to TRBD1. Sequencing was performed on PBMCs. The CDR3 bases are TGTGCCAGCAGCGGAATTCGGGACAGGGACTACGAGCAGTACTTC. This translates into CASSGIRDRDYEQYF.